This passage covers 10 T cell receptor beta chains from one sample sequenced in a study of T cell responses to AZD1222 COVID-19 vaccine. Produced via immunoSEQ multiplex PCR; TCRdb's table is partial and in-frame only. The sample lists 85,000 to 100,000 clones, 65% to 90% occurring once. The sample in question was peripheral blood, obtained on day 0 of AZD1222 vaccination. These receptors all come from an adult in good health.

This clone came up a few times. The chain couples TRBV19 to TRBJ2-7; TRBD1 is a possible D gene (5 bases). The CDR3 sequence is 16 residues long. The germline gives CDR1 LNHDA, CDR2 SQIVND (reference sequence). V dropped 0 bases and J dropped 0 bases, with 12 bases sitting between them. CDR3 nucleotides: TGTGCCAGTAGTATAGACAACAGGCCTGACTCCTACGAGCAGTACTTC. It encodes CASSIDNRPDSYEQYF.

The chain couples TRBV11-2 to TRBJ1-3; no firm D call. CDR1 is SGHAT, CDR2 FQNNGV, per germline. The CDR3 totals 14 residues. V lost 5 bases and J 4 bases, leaving 12 bases between the germline ends. Written as DNA, the CDR3 is TGTGCCAGCAGCCTCGCGGGGTACGGAAACACCATATATTTT. Translation: CASSLAGYGNTIYF.

The V and J genes are TRBV27 and TRBJ1-1; 11 nucleotides match TRBD1. The germline CDR1 and CDR2 sequences are MNHEY and SMNVEV (reference sequence). With 2 bases clipped from V and 5 bases from J, the junction kept 4 bases outside the gene matches. This CDR3 is 15 amino acids long. The CDR3 loop is CASSLTGQGVTEAFF. As DNA, the CDR3 is TGTGCCAGCAGTTTAACGGGACAGGGGGTAACTGAAGCTTTCTTT.

This clone has a single count. CDR3 sequence: CASRLTDGVYNEQFF. In nucleotides, the CDR3 is TGTGCCAGCAGGCTGACGGACGGGGTTTACAATGAGCAGTTCTTC. The V gene is TRBV6-5, the J gene TRBJ2-1; the D gene is possibly TRBD2 (5 bases). Trimming cost V 6 bases and J 4 bases, with 16 bases left between them. The CDR3 is made up of 15 amino acids. The germline V gene has CDR1 MNHEY and CDR2 SVGAGI.

The chain links TRBV7-8 to TRBJ2-3; TRBD2 is a possible D gene (6 bases). Germline V gene sequence: CDR1 SGHVS, CDR2 FQNEAQ. Between the trimmed V and J ends, which lost 4 bases and 3 bases, there was a span of 8 bases. The CDR3 runs 13 residues. Here the CDR3 DNA reads TGTGCCAGCAGCTCCGGGACTACAGATACGCAGTATTTT. This gives the protein CASSSGTTDTQYF. Based on the CDR3 plus reference TRBV7-8 and TRBJ2-3, the full variable domain is GAGVSQSPRYKVAKRGQDVALRCDPISGHVSLFWYQQALGQGPEFLTYFQNEAQLDKSGLPSDRFFAERPEGSVSTLKIQRTQQEDSAVYLCASSSGTTDTQYFGPGTRLTVL.

CDR3 sequence reads: CATSLGSSGLGDTQYF. CDR3 nucleotide sequence: TGTGCCACCAGCTTGGGATCCAGCGGGTTAGGCGATACGCAGTATTTT. The chain employs TRBV15 and TRBJ2-3; tentative D call: TRBD2 (6 bases). This CDR3 comprises 16 residues. Germline V lookup: CDR1 LNHNV, CDR2 YYDKDF (reference sequence). V was trimmed by 5 bases and J by 6 bases, leaving 21 bases between them.

CDR3 loop: CASSQSGTAGNTIYF. The CDR3 bases are TGTGCCAGCAGTCAGTCCGGGACGGCGGGAAACACCATATATTTT. This sequence joins TRBV6-5 and TRBJ1-3, with D tentatively TRBD1 (5 bases). The CDR3 is 15 residues long. Trimming cost V 5 bases and J 4 bases, with 15 bases left between them. Germline CDR1 and CDR2: MNHEY and SVGAGI.

V is TRBV6-5 and J is TRBJ1-3, with D tentatively TRBD1 (6 bases). Germline V gives CDR1 MNHEY, CDR2 SVGAGI. V shed 6 bases and J shed 0 bases, with 6 bases lying between them. The CDR3 spans 13 residues. CDR3 nucleotides: TGTGCCAGCAGAGGGGGCTCTGGAAACACCATATATTTT. It encodes CASRGGSGNTIYF.

The chain links TRBV23-1 to TRBJ2-3; 10 nucleotides line up with TRBD2. TRBV23-1 is annotated as an ORF whose role is uncertain. J gave up 6 bases and V 11 bases, and 8 bases lay outside the gene matches. The CDR3 runs 13 residues. CDR3 sequence: CAGPGLAWDTQYF. In nucleotides, the CDR3 is TGCGCCGGCCCGGGACTAGCGTGGGATACGCAGTATTTT.

This chain links TRBV7-9 with TRBJ1-1; possible D gene TRBD1, 5 bases. Deletions cut 1 base from V and 0 bases from J, with 6 bases between. CDR3 length: 14 amino acids. Germline CDR1 reads SEHNR; CDR2 reads FQNEAQ (reference sequence). The DNA of the CDR3 is TGTGCCAGCAGCTTAGGGGACGTGAACACTGAAGCTTTCTTT. Protein product: CASSLGDVNTEAFF.